The 3 T cell receptor beta chains below were found in one sample sequenced in a study of blood T cell repertoires in COVID-19. Some clones are missing from TCRdb's copy, which holds only in-frame ones; the method was immunoSEQ multiplex PCR. Altogether 89,000 or so clones are present, about 82% being singletons, with the ten largest covering about 8.5%. Sequencing was carried out using peripheral blood. These receptors were collected from a man aged 50 to 59 with active COVID-19.

The chain employs TRBV6-5 and TRBJ2-3; 8 bases align to TRBD2. The germline CDR1 and CDR2 sequences are MNHEY and SVGAGI. The V gene end was trimmed by 2 bases and the J gene end by 3 bases; junction bases not matched to a gene: 4. This CDR3 is built from 15 residues. The CDR3 loop reads CASSYQRGRTDTQYF. CDR3 bases: TGTGCCAGCAGTTACCAGCGGGGGAGGACAGATACGCAGTATTTT.

The V call is TRBV2, the J call TRBJ1-2; 10 nucleotides align to TRBD1. Germline V CDR1 and CDR2: SNHLY, FYNNEI. Trimming removed 4 bases from V and 7 bases from J; junction bases left unmatched: 3. The CDR3 has 13 residues. The CDR3 here is CASSARDRGGYTF. The CDR3 DNA is TGTGCCAGCAGTGCAAGGGACAGGGGTGGCTACACCTTC. The whole variable domain, remainder taken from reference TRBV2 and TRBJ1-2, is EPEVTQTPSHQVTQMGQEVILRCVPISNHLYFYWYRQILGQKVEFLVSFYNNEISEKSEIFDDQFSVERPDGSNFTLKIRSTKLEDSAMYFCASSARDRGGYTFGSGTRLTVV.

The genes are TRBV5-5 and TRBJ1-1; tentatively, D is TRBD1 (5 bases). The germline V and J ends were trimmed by 2 bases and 1 base, with 9 bases remaining between them. This CDR3 contains 14 residues. Germline CDR1 SGHKS, CDR2 YYEKEE (reference sequence). CDR3 DNA sequence: TGTGCCAGCAGCTTTGTCAGGGCGAACACTGAAGCTTTCTTT. Its protein is CASSFVRANTEAFF.